Below, 9 T cell receptor beta chains from the same sample are listed, as sequenced in a study of cytomegalovirus exposure and HLA in healthy donors. PCR primers comprised 60 Vbeta and 13 Jbeta primers. TCRdb keeps only in-frame clones here, not all; method: immunoSEQ multiplex PCR. The sample carries about 140,000 clones, roughly 77% recorded once. Source material: PBMCs. The receptors shown here come from a middle-aged man in good health and CMV-seronegative.

V usage is TRBV27 and J usage is TRBJ1-2; 7 nucleotides line up with TRBD1. J gave up 3 bases and V 7 bases, and 8 bases lay outside the gene matches. CDR3 size: 14 residues. CDR1 is MNHEY, CDR2 SMNVEV, per germline (reference sequence). For the CDR3, the DNA is TGTGCCAGCACCTGGACAGGTGGGGACTATGGCTACACCTTC. This sequence encodes CASTWTGGDYGYTF.

Concerning this clone: Germline and junction disagree at one end, which may indicate a read error. V is TRBV2 and J is TRBJ1-4; D remains ambiguous. In germline, CDR1 is SNHLY, CDR2 FYNNEI. The CDR3 runs 18 residues. CDR3 region: CVSSELTPFTGWSEKLFF. CDR3 DNA sequence: TGTGTCAGCAGTGAATTAACCCCTTTTACCGGGTGGAGTGAAAAACTGTTTTTT.

Points on this clone: Other nucleotide sequences in the sample specify the same CDR3. The chain combines TRBV29-1 with TRBJ1-5, with TRBD1 matching 9 bases. Unmatched junction bases numbered 3, after V lost 6 bases and J lost 0 bases. Per the germline V gene, CDR1 is SQVTM and CDR2 is ANQGSEA. This CDR3 contains 14 residues. The CDR3 nucleotides read TGCAGCGTCCGGACAGGGGATAGCAATCAGCCCCAGCATTTT. This codes for CSVRTGDSNQPQHF.

The V call is TRBV5-1, the J call TRBJ2-4; maybe TRBD1 (6 bases). Germline V gene sequence: CDR1 SGHRS, CDR2 YFSETQ. V gave up 2 bases and J gave up 3 bases, with 12 bases separating them. This CDR3 region has 15 residues. CDR3 sequence (DNA): TGCGCCAGCAGCTTAGGGACATTTGGCAAAAACATTCAGTACTTC. This translates into CASSLGTFGKNIQYF.

Only one count was recorded for this clone. This chain links TRBV5-1 with TRBJ1-1; 11 bases line up with TRBD1. Trimming removed 4 bases from V and 8 bases from J; junction bases left unmatched: 7. This CDR3 spans 14 amino acids. Germline V gene data show CDR1 as SGHRS and CDR2 as YFSETQ. The CDR3 region has the DNA TGCGCCAGCAGCCATGGGACAGGGGGATTGGAAGCTTTCTTT. It specifies CASSHGTGGLEAFF.

The chain has TRBV25-1 and TRBJ1-1; no definite D call. Trimming took 2 bases from V and 4 from J, leaving 23 bases between them. CDR3 size: 18 residues. Germline CDR1 is MGHDK and CDR2 is SYGVNS. The CDR3 region has the DNA TGTGCCAGCAGTGAAGTGGCTTGGGGAAAGTCGGGGATCACTGAAGCTTTCTTT. Translated: CASSEVAWGKSGITEAFF.

The chain joins TRBV19 to TRBJ2-2; 8 bases match TRBD1. The CDR3 is made up of 14 amino acids. Germline CDR1 is LNHDA and CDR2 is SQIVND (reference sequence). Trimming at V came to 3 bases and at J to 7 bases, leaving 4 bases not matched to a gene. The CDR3 spells CASSMEQGVGELFF. CDR3 sequence (DNA): TGTGCCAGTAGTATGGAACAGGGGGTCGGGGAGCTGTTTTTT.

The genes are TRBV6-5 and TRBJ2-7; D possibly corresponds to TRBD1 (6 bases). The CDR3 sequence is 14 residues long. Germline-derived CDR1 and CDR2 are MNHEY and SVGAGI. V shed 5 bases and J shed 5 bases, with 16 bases lying between them. The CDR3: CASSTGTTVDEQYF. CDR3 bases: TGTGCCAGCAGTACCGGGACAACGGTTGACGAGCAGTACTTC.

The V call is TRBV28, the J call TRBJ1-2; 12 bases agree with TRBD1. Germline lookup yields CDR1 MDHEN and CDR2 SYDVKM. The V and J ends lost 1 base and 8 bases, in that order; junction bases with no gene match: 11. The CDR3 is 17 amino acids. The CDR3 spells CASSLFPSPGQGAGYTF. The CDR3 bases are TGTGCCAGCAGTTTATTCCCCTCACCGGGACAGGGGGCGGGCTACACCTTC.